Sequencing of this T cell receptor (beta chain) was carried out in a study of shared clonotypes between healthy human individuals. The sample holds a few counts of this clone. No antigen is known for it. Study outcomes and limitations: Sampling used blood alone; tissue repertoires probably differ. The genetic and exposure-history diversity represented was limited by few donors. Clonotypes which were not shared had lower generation probabilities than clonotypes that all four donors shared.

Germline-derived CDR1 and CDR2 are ENHRY and SYGVKD. Trimming removed 6 bases from V and 6 bases from J, with 23 bases in between. The CDR3 covers 16 residues. CD4+ cell separation produced CD45RA+ naive and CD45RA-negative memory subsets. Clones were sequenced by immunoSEQ multiplex PCR, and TCRdb holds only the in-frame ones, with some missing. The table has 550,000 to 850,000 clones, roughly 70% seen once. The sequenced material came from memory CD4+ T cells sorted from blood. Subset defined: CD45RA-negative fraction. The chain couples TRBV10-3 to TRBJ1-2; D is unresolved. The receptor's source is a woman aged 25 to 39 in good health. CDR3 sequence reads: CAIRPAVWAAQDGYTF. In nucleotides, the CDR3 is TGTGCCATCAGGCCTGCGGTATGGGCAGCTCAGGATGGCTACACCTTC.